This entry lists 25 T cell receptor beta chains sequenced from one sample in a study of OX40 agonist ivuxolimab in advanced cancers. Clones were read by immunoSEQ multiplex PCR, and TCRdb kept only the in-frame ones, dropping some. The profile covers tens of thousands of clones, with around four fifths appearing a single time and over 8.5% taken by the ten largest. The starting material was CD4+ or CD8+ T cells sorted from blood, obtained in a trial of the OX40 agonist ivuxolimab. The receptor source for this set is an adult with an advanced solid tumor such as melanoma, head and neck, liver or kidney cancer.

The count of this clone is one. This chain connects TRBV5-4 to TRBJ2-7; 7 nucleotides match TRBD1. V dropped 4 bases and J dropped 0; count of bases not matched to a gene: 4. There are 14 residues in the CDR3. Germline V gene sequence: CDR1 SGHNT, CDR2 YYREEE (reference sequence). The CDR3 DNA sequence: TGTGCCAGCAGCGCGGACAGGAGCTCCTACGAGCAGTACTTC. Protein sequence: CASSADRSSYEQYF. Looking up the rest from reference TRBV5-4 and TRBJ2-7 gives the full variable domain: ETGVTQSPTHLIKTRGQQVTLRCSSQSGHNTVSWYQQALGQGPQFIFQYYREEENGRGNFPPRFSGLQFPNYSSELNVNALELDDSALYLCASSADRSSYEQYFGPGTRLTVT.

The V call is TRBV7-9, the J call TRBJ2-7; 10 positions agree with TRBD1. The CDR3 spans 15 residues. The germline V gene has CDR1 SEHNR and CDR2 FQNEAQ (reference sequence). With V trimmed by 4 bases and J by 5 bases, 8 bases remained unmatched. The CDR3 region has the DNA TGTGCCAGCAGCTCAACGGACAGGGGGGTCCACGAGCAGTACTTC. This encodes CASSSTDRGVHEQYF.

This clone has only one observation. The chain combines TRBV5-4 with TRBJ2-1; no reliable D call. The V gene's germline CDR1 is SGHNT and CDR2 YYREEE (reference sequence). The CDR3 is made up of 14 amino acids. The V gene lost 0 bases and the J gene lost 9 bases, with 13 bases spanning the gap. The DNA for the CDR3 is TGTGCCAGCAGCTTGGGGCCCTTGGATCCTGAGCAGTTCTTC. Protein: CASSLGPLDPEQFF.

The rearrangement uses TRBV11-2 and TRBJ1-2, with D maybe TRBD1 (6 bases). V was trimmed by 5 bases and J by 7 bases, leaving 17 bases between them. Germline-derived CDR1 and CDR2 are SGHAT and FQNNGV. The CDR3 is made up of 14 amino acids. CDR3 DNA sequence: TGTGCCAGCAGCCCAAGGGGGACCCGACCTGGCTACACCTTC. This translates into CASSPRGTRPGYTF.

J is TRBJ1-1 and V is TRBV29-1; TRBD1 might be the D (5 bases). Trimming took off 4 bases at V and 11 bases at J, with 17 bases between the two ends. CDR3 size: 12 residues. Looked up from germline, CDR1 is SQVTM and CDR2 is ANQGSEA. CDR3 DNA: TGCAGCGTTGTTGGCAGGGAGGAGTTGGCTTTCTTT. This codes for CSVVGREELAFF.

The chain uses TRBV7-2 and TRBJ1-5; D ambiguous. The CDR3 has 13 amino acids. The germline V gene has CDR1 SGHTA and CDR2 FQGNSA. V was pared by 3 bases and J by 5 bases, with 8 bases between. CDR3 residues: CASSFFGYQPQHF. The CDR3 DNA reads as TGTGCCAGCAGCTTTTTCGGGTATCAGCCCCAGCATTTT. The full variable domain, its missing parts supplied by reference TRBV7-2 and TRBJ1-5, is GAGVSQSPSNKVTEKGKDVELRCDPISGHTALYWYRQSLGQGLEFLIYFQGNSAPDKSGLPSDRFSAERTGGSVSTLTIQRTQQEDSAVYLCASSFFGYQPQHFGDGTRLSIL.

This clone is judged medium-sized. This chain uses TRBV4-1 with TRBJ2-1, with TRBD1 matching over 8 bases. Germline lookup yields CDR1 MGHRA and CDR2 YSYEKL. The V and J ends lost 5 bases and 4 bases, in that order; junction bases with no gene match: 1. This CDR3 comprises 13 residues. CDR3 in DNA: TGCGCCAGCAGCGGACAGGGATACAATGAGCAGTTCTTC. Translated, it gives CASSGQGYNEQFF.

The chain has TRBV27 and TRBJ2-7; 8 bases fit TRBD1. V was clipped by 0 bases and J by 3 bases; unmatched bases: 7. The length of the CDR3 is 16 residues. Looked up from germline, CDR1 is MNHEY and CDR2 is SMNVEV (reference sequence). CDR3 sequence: CASSLSPGRGLYEQYF. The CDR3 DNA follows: TGTGCCAGCAGTTTATCGCCGGGCAGGGGGCTCTACGAGCAGTACTTC.

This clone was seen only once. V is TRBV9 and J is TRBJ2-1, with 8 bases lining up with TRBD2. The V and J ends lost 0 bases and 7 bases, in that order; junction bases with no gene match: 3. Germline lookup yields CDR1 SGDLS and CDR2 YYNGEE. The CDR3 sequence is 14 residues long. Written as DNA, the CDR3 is TGTGCCAGCAGCGTAGCGGGGGGGCTTAATGAGCAGTTCTTC. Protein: CASSVAGGLNEQFF.

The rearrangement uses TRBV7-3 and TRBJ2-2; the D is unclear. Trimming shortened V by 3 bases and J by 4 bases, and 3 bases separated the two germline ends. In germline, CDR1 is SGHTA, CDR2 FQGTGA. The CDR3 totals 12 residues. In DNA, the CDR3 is TGTGCCAGCAGCTTCCCCACCGGGGAGCTGTTTTTT. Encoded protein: CASSFPTGELFF.

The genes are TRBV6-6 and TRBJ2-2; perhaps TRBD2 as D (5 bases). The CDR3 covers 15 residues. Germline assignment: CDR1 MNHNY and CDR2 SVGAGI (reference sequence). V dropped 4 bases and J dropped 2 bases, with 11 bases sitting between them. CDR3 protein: CASSLSTGNTGELFF. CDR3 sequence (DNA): TGTGCCAGCAGTTTATCGACGGGAAACACCGGGGAGCTGTTTTTT.

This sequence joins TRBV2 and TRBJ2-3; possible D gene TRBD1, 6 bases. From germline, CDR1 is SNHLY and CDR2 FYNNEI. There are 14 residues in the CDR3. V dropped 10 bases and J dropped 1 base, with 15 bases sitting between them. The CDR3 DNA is TGTGCCAACCCAGGGGAAGGCGGCACAGATACGCAGTATTTT. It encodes CANPGEGGTDTQYF.

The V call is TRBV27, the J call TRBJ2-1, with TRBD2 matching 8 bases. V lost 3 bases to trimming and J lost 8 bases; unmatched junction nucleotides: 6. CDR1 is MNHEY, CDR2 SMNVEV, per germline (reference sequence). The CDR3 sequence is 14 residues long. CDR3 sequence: CASSFYSGGDEQFF. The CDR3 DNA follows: TGTGCCAGCAGTTTTTACAGCGGGGGAGATGAGCAGTTCTTC.

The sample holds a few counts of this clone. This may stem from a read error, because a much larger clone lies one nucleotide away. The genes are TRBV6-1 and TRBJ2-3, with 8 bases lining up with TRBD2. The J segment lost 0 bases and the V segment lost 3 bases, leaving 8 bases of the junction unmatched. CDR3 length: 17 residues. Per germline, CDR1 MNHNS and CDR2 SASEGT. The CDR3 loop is CASSDWGRGGSTDTQYF. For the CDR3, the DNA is TGTGCCAGCAGTGATTGGGGGCGCGGGGGGAGCACAGATACGCAGTATTTT.

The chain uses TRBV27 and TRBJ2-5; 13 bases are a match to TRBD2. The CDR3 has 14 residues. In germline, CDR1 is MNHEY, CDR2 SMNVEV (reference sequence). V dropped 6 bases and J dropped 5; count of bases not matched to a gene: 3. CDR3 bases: TGTGCCAGCAGCCAACTAGCGGGGGGGGAGACCCAGTACTTC. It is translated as CASSQLAGGETQYF.

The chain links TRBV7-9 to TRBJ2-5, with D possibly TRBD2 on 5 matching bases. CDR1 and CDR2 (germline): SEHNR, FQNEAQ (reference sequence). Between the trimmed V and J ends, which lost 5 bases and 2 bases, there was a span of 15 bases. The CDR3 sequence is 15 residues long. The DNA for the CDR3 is TGTGCCAGCAGCCCAATCAACGGGATTCAAGAGACCCAGTACTTC. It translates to CASSPINGIQETQYF. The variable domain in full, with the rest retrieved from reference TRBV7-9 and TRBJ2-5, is DTGVSQNPRHKITKRGQNVTFRCDPISEHNRLYWYRQTLGQGPEFLTYFQNEAQLEKSRLLSDRFSAERPKGSFSTLEIQRTEQGDSAMYLCASSPINGIQETQYFGPGTRLLVL.

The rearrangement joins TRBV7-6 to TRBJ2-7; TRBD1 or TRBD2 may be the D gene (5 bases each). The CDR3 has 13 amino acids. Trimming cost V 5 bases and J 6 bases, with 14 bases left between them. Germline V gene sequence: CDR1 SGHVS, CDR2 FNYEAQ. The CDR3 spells CASSIGTEGEQYF. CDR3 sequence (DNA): TGTGCCAGCAGCATAGGGACCGAGGGCGAGCAGTACTTC.

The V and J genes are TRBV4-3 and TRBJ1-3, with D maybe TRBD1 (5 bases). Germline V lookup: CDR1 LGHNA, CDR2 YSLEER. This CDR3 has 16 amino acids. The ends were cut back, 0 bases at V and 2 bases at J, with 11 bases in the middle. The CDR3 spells CASSQDLGRTGNTIYF. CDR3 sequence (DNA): TGCGCCAGCAGCCAAGATCTGGGACGGACTGGAAACACCATATATTTT.

CDR3 amino acids: CASSQKVGGTAGNTIYF. CDR3 in DNA: TGCGCCAGCAGCCAGAAAGTAGGGGGGACAGCTGGAAACACCATATATTTT. The chain uses TRBV4-3 and TRBJ1-3, with 7 bases matching TRBD1. CDR3 length: 17 amino acids. After removal of 3 bases from V and 2 bases from J, the junction contained 10 bases not matched to a gene. From germline, CDR1 is LGHNA and CDR2 YSLEER.

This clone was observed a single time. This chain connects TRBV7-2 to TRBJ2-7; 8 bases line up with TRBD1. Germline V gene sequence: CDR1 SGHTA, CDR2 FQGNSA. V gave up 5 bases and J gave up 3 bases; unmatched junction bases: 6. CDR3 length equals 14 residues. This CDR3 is CASSPGTGLYEQYF. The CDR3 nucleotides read TGTGCCAGCAGCCCCGGGACAGGCCTCTACGAGCAGTACTTC.

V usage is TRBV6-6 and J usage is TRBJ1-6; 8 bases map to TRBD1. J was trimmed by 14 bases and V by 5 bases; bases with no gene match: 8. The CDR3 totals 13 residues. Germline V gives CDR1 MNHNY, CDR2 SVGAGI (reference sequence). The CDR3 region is CASSIGQGSTLHF. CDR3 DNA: TGTGCCAGCAGTATAGGACAGGGTAGTACCCTCCACTTT.

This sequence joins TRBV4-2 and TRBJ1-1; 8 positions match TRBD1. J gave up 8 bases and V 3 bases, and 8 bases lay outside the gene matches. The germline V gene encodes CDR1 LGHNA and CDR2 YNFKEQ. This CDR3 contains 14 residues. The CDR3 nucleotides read TGTGCCAGCAGCCATCCGTTGGGGACAGGCGAAGCTTTCTTT. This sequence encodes CASSHPLGTGEAFF.

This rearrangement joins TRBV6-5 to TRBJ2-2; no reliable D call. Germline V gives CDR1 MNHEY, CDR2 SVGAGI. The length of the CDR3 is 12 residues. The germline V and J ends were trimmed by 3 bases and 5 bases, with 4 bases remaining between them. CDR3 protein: CASSYGTGELFF. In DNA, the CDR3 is TGTGCCAGCAGTTATGGTACCGGGGAGCTGTTTTTT.

In nucleotides, the CDR3 is TGTGCCAGCACACAGGGGGCTAACTATGGCTACACCTTC. This codes for CASTQGANYGYTF. This chain joins TRBV9 and TRBJ1-2; 8 nucleotides match TRBD1. The ends lost 6 bases at V and 0 bases at J; junction bases unmatched: 1. CDR3 length: 13 residues. Germline-derived CDR1 and CDR2 are SGDLS and YYNGEE.

The DNA for the CDR3 is TGTGCCAGCAGCCAAGAAACAGGGGTGGGAATCCTCGACGAAAAACTGTTTTTT. Translating it yields CASSQETGVGILDEKLFF. This chain joins TRBV14 and TRBJ1-4; TRBD1 matches 7 bases. The CDR3 totals 18 residues. V lost 0 bases, J lost 8 bases, and 15 bases stayed unmatched. CDR1 and CDR2 from the germline V gene are SGHDN and FVKESK.